This T cell receptor beta chain came from a study of blood T cell repertoires in COVID-19. Study overall: Acute-phase and convalescent COVID-19 samples originated in the United States, Italy and Spain.

Repertoires were generated with immunoSEQ multiplex PCR, while TCRdb's copy carries only in-frame clones and drops some. The profile shows about 110,000 clones, around 81% of them singletons. This CDR3 is 14 amino acids long. Trimming took 2 bases from V and 5 from J, leaving 10 bases between them. Germline CDR1 is MNHNS and CDR2 is SASEGT. Material: peripheral blood. This sequence joins TRBV6-1 and TRBJ1-3; D not certain. The receptor's source is a woman in her sixties or seventies with acute or convalescent COVID-19. In DNA form, the CDR3 reads TGTGCCAGCAGTGAAAACCAGGCAAGAAACACCATATATTTT. This codes for CASSENQARNTIYF.